Reported below is one TCR beta chain. What it binds is not known. The data were taken from a study of cytomegalovirus exposure and HLA in healthy donors. The PCR contained 60 Vbeta and 13 Jbeta primers. Clones were read by immunoSEQ multiplex PCR, and TCRdb kept only the in-frame ones, dropping some. Counted here are approximately 37,000 clones, about 80% occurring once; the ten biggest clones make up over 9.5%. Broader study findings: In a later analysis, TCR beta V- and J-gene trimming was associated with a missense DCLRE1C variant.

The CDR3 extends over 13 amino acids. CDR1 and CDR2 from the germline V gene are LGHNA and YNFKEQ. Trimming removed 0 bases from V and 4 bases from J, with 6 bases in between. This clonotype originated in a woman aged 18 to 35 in good health and CMV-seropositive. The J gene is TRBJ1-1, the V gene TRBV4-2, with D hard to call. The sequenced material came from PBMCs. The CDR3 nucleotides read TGTGCCAGCAGCCAAGAACAGTTCACTGAAGCTTTCTTT. Residues: CASSQEQFTEAFF.